Listed here is a single T cell receptor (beta chain). This sample was taken from a study of blood T cell repertoires in COVID-19. The overall study: Samples taken during acute and convalescent COVID-19 were collected in the United States, Italy and Spain. The cDNA or gDNA used as material had been derived from T cells, B-cell-depleted T cells, or PBMCs.

J was trimmed by 4 bases and V by 7 bases; bases with no gene match: 10. The germline V gene has CDR1 SGHRS and CDR2 YFSETQ. The CDR3 consists of 15 residues. In the authors' methods: The authors estimated nucleated cell counts from reference gene primer amplification. Clones were read by immunoSEQ multiplex PCR, and TCRdb kept only the in-frame ones, dropping some. The DNA gave D and trimming, while V, J and clone size come from that table. The repertoire has 90,000 to 100,000 clones, roughly 85% of them found once; the top ten carry around 4.5%. The receptor comes from a man in his 70s with acute or convalescent COVID-19. Sequenced input: peripheral blood. The chain uses TRBV5-1 and TRBJ1-1; the match to TRBD1 covers 10 bases. The CDR3 DNA sequence: TGCGCCAGCCAAGCCGGACAGGGGGGTTTCACTGAAGCTTTCTTT. This gives the protein CASQAGQGGFTEAFF.